Below, one T cell receptor (beta chain) is given with its context. The antigen is undetermined. The sample belongs to a study of cytomegalovirus exposure and HLA in healthy donors. Donors consisted of healthy bone marrow donors. Whole-study findings and limits: According to the study, some 160 TCR beta chains were cytomegalovirus-associated. TCR sequences were mostly rare, though some public TCRs occurred in many donors. Highly shared variants forming one cluster were likely a sequencing artifact.

With 0 bases removed from V and 3 bases from J, the gap between germline ends came to 15 bases. CDR1 is SGDLS and CDR2 is YYNGEE in the germline V gene. The CDR3 has 17 amino acids. Amplification used 60 Vbeta primers and 13 Jbeta primers. Clones were read by immunoSEQ multiplex PCR, and TCRdb kept only the in-frame ones, dropping some. The table lists 120,000 or so clones, nearly 80% of them singletons, with 6.3% in the top ten. This clonotype was obtained from a middle-aged woman in good health and CMV-seronegative. Material: PBMCs. V usage is TRBV9 and J usage is TRBJ2-2; D may be TRBD1 (6 bases). In DNA form, the CDR3 reads TGTGCCAGCAGCGTAGACCCCGGACAGTTATACACCGGGGAGCTGTTTTTT. Protein product: CASSVDPGQLYTGELFF.